This TCR beta chain originates from a study of blood T cell repertoires in COVID-19. Original methodology: Quantification of nucleated cells was approximated via reference gene primer amplification. Measured with immunoSEQ multiplex PCR; TCRdb has only the in-frame clones, and not every one. For V, J and clone size, that table is used; D and trimming come from the DNA. The sample carries about 240,000 clones, roughly 79% recorded once. The CDR3 sequence is 14 residues long. V lost 6 bases and J lost 0, with 8 bases in between. CDR1 MNHEY and CDR2 SVGAGI come from the germline V gene. The chain joins TRBV6-5 to TRBJ1-4; no firm D call. This TCR derives from a woman older than 75 with COVID-19, enrolled during active disease. The sequenced sample was peripheral blood. For the CDR3, the DNA is TGTGCCAGCAGATCTCGTGCAACTAATGAAAAACTGTTTTTT. It specifies CASRSRATNEKLFF.